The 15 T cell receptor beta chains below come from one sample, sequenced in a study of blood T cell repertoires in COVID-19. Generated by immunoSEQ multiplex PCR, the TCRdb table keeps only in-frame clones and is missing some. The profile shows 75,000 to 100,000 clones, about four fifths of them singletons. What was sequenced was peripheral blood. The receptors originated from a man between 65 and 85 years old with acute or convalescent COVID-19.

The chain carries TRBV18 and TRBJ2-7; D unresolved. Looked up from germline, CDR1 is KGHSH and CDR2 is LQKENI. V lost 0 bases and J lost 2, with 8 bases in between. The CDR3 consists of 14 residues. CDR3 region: CASSPPKVAYEQYF. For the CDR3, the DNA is TGTGCCAGCTCACCACCGAAAGTAGCCTACGAGCAGTACTTC.

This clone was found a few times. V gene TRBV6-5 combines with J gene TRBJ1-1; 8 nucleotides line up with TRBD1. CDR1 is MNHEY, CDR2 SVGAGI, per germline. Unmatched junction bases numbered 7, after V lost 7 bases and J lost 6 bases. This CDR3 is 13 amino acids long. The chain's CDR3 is CASTLQGGAEAFF. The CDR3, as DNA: TGTGCCAGCACCCTACAGGGGGGCGCTGAAGCTTTCTTT.

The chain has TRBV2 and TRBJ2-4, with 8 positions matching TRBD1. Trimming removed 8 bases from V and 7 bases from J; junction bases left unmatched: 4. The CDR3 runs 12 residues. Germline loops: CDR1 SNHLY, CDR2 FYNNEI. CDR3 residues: CASADRENIQYF. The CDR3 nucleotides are TGTGCCAGCGCGGACAGGGAGAACATTCAGTACTTC.

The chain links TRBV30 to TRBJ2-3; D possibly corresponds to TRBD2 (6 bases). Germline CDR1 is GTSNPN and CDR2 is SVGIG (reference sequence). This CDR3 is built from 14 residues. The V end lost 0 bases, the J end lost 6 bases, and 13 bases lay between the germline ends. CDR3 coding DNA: TGTGCCTGGAGTGTACGTGCGGGACTGGATACGCAGTATTTT. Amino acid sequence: CAWSVRAGLDTQYF.

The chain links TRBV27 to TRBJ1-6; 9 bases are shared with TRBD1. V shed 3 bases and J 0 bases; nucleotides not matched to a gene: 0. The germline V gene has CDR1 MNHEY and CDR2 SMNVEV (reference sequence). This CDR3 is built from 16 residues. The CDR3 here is CASSLTGGSYNSPLHF. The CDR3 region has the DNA TGTGCCAGCAGTTTGACAGGGGGCTCCTATAATTCACCCCTCCACTTT.

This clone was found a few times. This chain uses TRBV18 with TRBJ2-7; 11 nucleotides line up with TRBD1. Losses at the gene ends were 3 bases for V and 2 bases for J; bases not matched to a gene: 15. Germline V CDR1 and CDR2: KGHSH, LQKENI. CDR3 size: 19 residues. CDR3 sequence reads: CASSPGWEFPGQGAYEQYF. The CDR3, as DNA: TGTGCCAGCTCACCGGGGTGGGAATTTCCGGGACAGGGGGCCTACGAGCAGTACTTC. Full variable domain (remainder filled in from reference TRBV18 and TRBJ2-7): NAGVMQNPRHLVRRRGQEARLRCSPMKGHSHVYWYRQLPEEGLKFMVYLQKENIIDESGMPKERFSAEFPKEGPSILRIQQVVRGDSAAYFCASSPGWEFPGQGAYEQYFGPGTRLTVT.

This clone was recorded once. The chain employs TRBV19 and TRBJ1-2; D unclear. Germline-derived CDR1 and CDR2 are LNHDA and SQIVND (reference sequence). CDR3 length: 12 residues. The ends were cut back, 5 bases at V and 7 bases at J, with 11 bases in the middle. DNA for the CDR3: TGTGCCAGTAGTCTGACTCTGAGTGGCTACACCTTC. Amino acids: CASSLTLSGYTF. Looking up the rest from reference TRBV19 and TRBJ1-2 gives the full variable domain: DGGITQSPKYLFRKEGQNVTLSCEQNLNHDAMYWYRQDPGQGLRLIYYSQIVNDFQKGDIAEGYSVSREKKESFPLTVTSAQKNPTAFYLCASSLTLSGYTFGSGTRLTVV.

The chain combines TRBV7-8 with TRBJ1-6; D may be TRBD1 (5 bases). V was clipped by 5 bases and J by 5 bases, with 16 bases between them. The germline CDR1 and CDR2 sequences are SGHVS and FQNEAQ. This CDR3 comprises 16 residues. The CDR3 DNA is TGTGCCAGCAGCCTTGGAGGGGCACAGGATAATTCACCCCTCCACTTT. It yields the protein CASSLGGAQDNSPLHF.

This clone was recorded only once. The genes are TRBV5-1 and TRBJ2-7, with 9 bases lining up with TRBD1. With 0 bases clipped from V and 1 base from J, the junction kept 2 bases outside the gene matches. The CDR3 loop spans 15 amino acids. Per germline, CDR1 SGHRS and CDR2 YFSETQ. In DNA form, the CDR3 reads TGCGCCAGCAGCTTGGGGGGGACAGGGTCCTACGAGCAGTACTTC. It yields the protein CASSLGGTGSYEQYF.

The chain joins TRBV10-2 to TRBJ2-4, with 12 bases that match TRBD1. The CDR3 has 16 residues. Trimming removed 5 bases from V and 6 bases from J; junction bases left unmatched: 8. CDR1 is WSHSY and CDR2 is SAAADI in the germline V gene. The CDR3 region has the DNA TGCGCCAGCAGTCCGGGGACAGGGGGCGGTTTAAACATTCAGTACTTC. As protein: CASSPGTGGGLNIQYF.

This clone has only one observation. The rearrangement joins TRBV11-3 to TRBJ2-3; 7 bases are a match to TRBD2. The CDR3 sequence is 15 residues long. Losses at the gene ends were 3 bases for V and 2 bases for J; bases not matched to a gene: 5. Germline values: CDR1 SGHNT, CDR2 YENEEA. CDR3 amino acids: CASSFQAGPTDTQYF. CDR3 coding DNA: TGTGCCAGCAGCTTTCAAGCGGGACCCACAGATACGCAGTATTTT. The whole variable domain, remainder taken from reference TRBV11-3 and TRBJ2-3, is EAGVVQSPRYKIIEKKQPVAFWCNPISGHNTLYWYLQNLGQGPELLIRYENEEAVDDSQLPKDRFSAERLKGVDSTLKIQPAELGDSAVYLCASSFQAGPTDTQYFGPGTRLTVL.

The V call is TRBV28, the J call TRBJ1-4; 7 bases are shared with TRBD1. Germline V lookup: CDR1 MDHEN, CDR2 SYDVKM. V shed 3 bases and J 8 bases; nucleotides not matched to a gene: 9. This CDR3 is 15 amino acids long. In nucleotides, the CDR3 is TGTGCCAGCAGTTTGTTGTCAGGGGGTGGGGAAAAACTGTTTTTT. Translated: CASSLLSGGGEKLFF.

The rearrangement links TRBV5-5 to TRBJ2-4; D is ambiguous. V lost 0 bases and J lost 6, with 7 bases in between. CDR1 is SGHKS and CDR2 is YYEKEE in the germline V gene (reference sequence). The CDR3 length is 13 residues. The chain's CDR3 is CASSLEGANIQYF. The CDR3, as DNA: TGTGCCAGCAGCTTGGAAGGAGCAAACATTCAGTACTTC.

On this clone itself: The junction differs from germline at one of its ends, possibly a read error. The CDR3 loop reads CASSPRTGGHEQFF. CDR3 bases: TGTGCTAGCAGCCCAAGGACAGGGGGTCATGAGCAGTTCTTC. V is TRBV7-7 and J is TRBJ2-1; 10 nucleotides align to TRBD1. Germline V CDR1 and CDR2: SSHAT, FNYEAQ (reference sequence). The CDR3 extends over 14 amino acids.

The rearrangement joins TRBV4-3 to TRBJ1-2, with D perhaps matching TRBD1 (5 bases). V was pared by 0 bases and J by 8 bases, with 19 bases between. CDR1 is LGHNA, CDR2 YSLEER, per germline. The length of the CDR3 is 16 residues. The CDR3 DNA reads TGCGCCAGCAGCCAAGACTGGGGCAGGGCTCAAGGCGGCTACACCTTC. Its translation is CASSQDWGRAQGGYTF.